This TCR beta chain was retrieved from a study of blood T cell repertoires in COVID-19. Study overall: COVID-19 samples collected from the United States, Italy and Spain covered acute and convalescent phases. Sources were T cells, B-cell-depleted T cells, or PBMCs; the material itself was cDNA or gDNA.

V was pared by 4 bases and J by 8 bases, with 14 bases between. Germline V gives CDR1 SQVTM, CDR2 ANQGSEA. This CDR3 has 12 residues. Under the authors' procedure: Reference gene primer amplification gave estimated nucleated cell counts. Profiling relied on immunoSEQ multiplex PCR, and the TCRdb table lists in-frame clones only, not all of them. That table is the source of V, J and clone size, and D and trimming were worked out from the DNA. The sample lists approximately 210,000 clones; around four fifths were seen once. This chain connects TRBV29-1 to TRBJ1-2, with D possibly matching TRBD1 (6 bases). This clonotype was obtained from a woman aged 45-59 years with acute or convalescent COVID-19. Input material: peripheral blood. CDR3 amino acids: CSVVTQGDGYTF. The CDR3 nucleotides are TGCAGCGTTGTGACACAGGGAGACGGCTACACCTTC.